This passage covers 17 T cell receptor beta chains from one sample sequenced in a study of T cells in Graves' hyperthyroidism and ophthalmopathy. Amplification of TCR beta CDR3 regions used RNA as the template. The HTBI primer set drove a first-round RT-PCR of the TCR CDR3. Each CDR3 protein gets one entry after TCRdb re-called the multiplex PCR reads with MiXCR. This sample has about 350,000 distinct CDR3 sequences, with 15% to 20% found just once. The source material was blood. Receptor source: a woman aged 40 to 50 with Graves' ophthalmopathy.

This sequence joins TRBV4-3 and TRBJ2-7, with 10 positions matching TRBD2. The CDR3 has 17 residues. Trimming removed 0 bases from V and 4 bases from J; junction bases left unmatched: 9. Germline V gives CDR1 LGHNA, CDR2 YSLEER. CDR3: CASSQDGAAGGRYEQYF. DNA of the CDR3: TGCGCCAGCAGCCAAGATGGGGCAGCGGGAGGGCGGTACGAGCAGTACTTC.

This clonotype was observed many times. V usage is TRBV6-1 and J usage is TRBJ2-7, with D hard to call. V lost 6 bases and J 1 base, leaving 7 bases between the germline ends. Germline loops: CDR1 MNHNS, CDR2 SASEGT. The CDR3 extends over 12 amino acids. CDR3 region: CASRPESYEQYF. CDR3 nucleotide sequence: TGTGCCAGCAGACCAGAGTCCTACGAGCAGTACTTC.

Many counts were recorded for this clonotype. This CDR3 is CASSPGTGGGLTEAFF. The CDR3 DNA sequence: TGTGCCAGCAGCCCCGGGACAGGGGGCGGGCTTACTGAAGCTTTCTTT. The chain employs TRBV4-2 and TRBJ1-1, with 12 bases matching TRBD1. Germline V gene data show CDR1 as LGHNA and CDR2 as YNFKEQ. This CDR3 contains 16 residues. Trimming at V came to 4 bases and at J to 5 bases, leaving 8 bases not matched to a gene.

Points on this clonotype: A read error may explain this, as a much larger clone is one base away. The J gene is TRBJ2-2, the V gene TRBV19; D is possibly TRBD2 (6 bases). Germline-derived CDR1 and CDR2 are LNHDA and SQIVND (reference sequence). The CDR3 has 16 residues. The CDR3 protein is CATLVREPLNTGELFF. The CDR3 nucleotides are TGTGCAACCTTGGTCCGGGAGCCCCTCAACACCGGGGAGCTGTTTTTT.

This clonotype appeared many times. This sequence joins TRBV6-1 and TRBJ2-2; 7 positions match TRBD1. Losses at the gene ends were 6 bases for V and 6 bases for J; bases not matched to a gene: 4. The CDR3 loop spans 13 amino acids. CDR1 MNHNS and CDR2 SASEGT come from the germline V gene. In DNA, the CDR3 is TGTGCCAGCAGAAAGACAGGGTCCGGGGAGCTGTTTTTT. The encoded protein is CASRKTGSGELFF.

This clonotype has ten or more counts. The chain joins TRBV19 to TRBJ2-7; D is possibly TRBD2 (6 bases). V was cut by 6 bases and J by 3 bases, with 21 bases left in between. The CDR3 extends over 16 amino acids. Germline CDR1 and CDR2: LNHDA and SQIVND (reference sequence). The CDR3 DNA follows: TGTGCCAGTAGCCCCCGGGCGGGGAACCTTCTCTACGAGCAGTACTTC. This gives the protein CASSPRAGNLLYEQYF.

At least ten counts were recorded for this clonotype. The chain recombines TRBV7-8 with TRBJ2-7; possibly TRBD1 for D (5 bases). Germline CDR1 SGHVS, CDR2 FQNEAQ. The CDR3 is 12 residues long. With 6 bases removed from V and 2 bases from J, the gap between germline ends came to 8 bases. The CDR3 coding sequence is TGTGCCAGCAGGGGGCCCACCTACGAGCAGTACTTC. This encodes CASRGPTYEQYF. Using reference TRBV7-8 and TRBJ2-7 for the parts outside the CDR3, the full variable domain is GAGVSQSPRYKVAKRGQDVALRCDPISGHVSLFWYQQALGQGPEFLTYFQNEAQLDKSGLPSDRFFAERPEGSVSTLKIQRTQQEDSAVYLCASRGPTYEQYFGPGTRLTVT.

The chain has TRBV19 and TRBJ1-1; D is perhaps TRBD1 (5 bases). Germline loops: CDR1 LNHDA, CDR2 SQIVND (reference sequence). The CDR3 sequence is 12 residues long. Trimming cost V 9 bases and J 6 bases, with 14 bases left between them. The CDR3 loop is CASGHLGAEAFF. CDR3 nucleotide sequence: TGTGCCAGCGGACACCTGGGGGCTGAAGCTTTCTTT.

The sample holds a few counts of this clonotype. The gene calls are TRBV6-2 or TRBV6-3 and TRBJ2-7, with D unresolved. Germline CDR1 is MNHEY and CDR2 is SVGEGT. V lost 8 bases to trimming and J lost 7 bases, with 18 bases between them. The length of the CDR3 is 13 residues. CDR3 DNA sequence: TGTGCCAGCGAACGGAGCCCTAGAATGGAGCAGTACTTC. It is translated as CASERSPRMEQYF.

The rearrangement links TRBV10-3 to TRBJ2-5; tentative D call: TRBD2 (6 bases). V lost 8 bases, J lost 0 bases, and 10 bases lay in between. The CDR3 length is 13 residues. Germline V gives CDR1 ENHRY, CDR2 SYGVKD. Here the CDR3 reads CAIGRLDQETQYF. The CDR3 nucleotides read TGTGCCATCGGGCGACTAGACCAAGAGACCCAGTACTTC.

In DNA, the CDR3 is TGTGCCAGCAGTGGGGGACTAGCTTACTACGAGCAGTACTTC. As protein: CASSGGLAYYEQYF. The V gene is TRBV2, the J gene TRBJ2-7, with 9 bases aligning to TRBD2. Germline assignment: CDR1 SNHLY and CDR2 FYNNEI. The CDR3 is 14 residues long. J was trimmed by 3 bases and V by 4 bases; bases with no gene match: 4.

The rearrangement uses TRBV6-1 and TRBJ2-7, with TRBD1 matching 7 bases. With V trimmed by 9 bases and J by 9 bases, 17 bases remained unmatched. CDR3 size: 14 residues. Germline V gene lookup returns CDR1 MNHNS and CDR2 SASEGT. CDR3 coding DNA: TGTGCCAGTGGGACAGAGCGGTTTCGTTTTGGGCAGTACTTC. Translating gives CASGTERFRFGQYF.

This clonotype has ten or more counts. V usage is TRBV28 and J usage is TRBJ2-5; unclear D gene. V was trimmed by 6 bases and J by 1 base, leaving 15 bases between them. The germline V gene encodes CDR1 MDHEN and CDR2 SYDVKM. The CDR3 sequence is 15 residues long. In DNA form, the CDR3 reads TGTGCCAGCAGCCACAACCCCGACTTCCAAGAGACCCAGTACTTC. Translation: CASSHNPDFQETQYF.

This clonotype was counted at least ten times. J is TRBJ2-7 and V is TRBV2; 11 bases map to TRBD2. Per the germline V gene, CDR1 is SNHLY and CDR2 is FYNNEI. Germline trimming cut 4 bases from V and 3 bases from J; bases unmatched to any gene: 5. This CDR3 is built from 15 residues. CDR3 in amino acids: CASSVLAGGLYEQYF. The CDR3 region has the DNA TGTGCCAGCAGTGTGTTAGCGGGAGGGCTCTACGAGCAGTACTTC.

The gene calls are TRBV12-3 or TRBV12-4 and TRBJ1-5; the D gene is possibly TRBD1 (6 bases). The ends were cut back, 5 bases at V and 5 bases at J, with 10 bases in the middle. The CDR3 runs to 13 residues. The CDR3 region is CASSMGADQPQHF. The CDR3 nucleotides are TGTGCCAGCAGTATGGGGGCAGATCAGCCCCAGCATTTT.

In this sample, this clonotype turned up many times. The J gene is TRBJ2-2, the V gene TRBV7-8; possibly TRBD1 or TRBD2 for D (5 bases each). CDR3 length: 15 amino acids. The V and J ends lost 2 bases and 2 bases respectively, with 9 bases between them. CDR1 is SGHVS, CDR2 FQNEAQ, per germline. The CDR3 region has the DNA TGTGCCAGCAGCTTACCCGGGGCTAACACCGGGGAGCTGTTTTTT. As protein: CASSLPGANTGELFF.

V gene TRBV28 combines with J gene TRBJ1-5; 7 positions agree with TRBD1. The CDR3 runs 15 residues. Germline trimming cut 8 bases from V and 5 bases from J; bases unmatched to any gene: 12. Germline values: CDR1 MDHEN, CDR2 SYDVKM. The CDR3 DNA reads TGTGCCAGCGCCGAAAGACAGGGTCCTCATCAGCCCCAGCATTTT. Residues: CASAERQGPHQPQHF.